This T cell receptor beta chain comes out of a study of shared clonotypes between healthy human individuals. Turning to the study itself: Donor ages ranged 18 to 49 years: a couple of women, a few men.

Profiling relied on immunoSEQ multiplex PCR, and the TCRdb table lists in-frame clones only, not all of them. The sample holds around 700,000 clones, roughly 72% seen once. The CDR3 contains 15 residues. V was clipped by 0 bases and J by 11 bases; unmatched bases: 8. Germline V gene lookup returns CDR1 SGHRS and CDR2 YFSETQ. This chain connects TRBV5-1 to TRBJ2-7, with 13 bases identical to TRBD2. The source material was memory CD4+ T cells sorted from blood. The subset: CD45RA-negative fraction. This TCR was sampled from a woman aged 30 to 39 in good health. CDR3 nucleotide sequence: TGCGCCAGCAGCTTGGGGACTAGCGGGAGTGGAGCGGAGTACTTC. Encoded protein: CASSLGTSGSGAEYF.